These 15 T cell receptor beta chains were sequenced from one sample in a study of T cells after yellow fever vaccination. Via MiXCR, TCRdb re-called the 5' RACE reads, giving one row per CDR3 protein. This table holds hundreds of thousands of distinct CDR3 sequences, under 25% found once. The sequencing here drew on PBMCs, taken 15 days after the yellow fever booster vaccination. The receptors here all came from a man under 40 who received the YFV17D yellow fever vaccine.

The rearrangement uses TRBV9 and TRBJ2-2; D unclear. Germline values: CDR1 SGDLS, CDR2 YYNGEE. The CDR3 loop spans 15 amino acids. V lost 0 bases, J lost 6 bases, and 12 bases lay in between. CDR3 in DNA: TGTGCCAGCAGCGTAGAGACCGTGGCATCCGGGGAGCTGTTTTTT. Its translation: CASSVETVASGELFF.

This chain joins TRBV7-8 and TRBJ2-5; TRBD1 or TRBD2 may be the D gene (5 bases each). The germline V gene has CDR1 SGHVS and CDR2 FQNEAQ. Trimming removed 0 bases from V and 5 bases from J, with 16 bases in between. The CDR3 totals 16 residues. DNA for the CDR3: TGTGCCAGCAGCTTAGCGCGGGCAGGGAGAAAGGAGACCCAGTACTTC. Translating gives CASSLARAGRKETQYF.

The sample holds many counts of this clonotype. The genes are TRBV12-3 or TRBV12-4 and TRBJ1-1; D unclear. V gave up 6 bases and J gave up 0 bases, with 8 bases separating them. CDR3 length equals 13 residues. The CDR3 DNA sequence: TGTGCCAGCAGCTTTAGGGTGAACACTGAAGCTTTCTTT. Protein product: CASSFRVNTEAFF.

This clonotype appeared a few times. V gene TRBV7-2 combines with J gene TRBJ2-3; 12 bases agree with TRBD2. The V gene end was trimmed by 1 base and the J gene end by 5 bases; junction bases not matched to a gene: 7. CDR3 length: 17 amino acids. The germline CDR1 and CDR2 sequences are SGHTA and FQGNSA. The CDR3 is CASSLGPSGRVQDTQYF. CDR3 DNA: TGTGCCAGCAGCTTAGGCCCTAGCGGGAGGGTTCAAGATACGCAGTATTTT.

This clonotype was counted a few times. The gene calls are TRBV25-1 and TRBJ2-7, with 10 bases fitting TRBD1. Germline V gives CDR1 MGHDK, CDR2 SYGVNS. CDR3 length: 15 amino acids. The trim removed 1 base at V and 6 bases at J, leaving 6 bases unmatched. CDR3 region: CASSESATGGIEQYF. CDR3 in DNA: TGTGCCAGCAGTGAATCGGCGACAGGGGGCATCGAGCAGTACTTC.

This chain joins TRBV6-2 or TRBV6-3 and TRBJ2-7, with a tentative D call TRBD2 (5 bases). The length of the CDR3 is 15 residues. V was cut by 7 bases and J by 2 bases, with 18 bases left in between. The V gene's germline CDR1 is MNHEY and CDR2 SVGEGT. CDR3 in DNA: TGTGCCAGCACCCCCGGCGGGTCACAAACCTACGAGCAGTACTTC. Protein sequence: CASTPGGSQTYEQYF.

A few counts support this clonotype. The CDR3 nucleotides read TGTGCCAGCAGCTTAGTTGCAGGGGGTCGCGAGCAGTACTTC. It translates to CASSLVAGGREQYF. The rearrangement joins TRBV7-9 to TRBJ2-7, with 7 bases lining up with TRBD1. Germline V gene data show CDR1 as SEHNR and CDR2 as FQNEAQ (reference sequence). Unmatched junction bases numbered 6, after V lost 1 base and J lost 6 bases. This CDR3 is built from 14 residues.

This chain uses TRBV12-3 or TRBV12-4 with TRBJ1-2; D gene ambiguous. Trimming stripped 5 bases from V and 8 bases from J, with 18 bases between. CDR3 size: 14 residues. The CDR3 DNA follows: TGTGCCAGCAGTCTAAACCCGAGTCCCAGGGGCTACACCTTC. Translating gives CASSLNPSPRGYTF.

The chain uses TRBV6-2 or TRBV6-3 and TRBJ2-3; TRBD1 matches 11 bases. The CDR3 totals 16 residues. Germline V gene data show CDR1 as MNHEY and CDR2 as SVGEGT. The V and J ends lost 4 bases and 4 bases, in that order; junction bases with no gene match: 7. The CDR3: CASSSPGQGVADTQYF. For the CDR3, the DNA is TGTGCCAGCAGTTCCCCGGGACAGGGGGTAGCAGATACGCAGTATTTT.

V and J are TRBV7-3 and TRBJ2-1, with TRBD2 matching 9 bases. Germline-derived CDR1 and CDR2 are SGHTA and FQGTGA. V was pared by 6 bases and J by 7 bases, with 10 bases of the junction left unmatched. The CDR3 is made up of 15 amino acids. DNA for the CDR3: TGTGCCAGCAGTCACAGCGGGAGGCCGGGGAATGAGCAGTTCTTC. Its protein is CASSHSGRPGNEQFF.

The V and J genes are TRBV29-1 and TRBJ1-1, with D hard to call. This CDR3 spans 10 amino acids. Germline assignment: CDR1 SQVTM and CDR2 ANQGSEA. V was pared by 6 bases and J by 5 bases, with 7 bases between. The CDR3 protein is CSVSFTEAFF. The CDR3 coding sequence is TGCAGCGTATCCTTTACTGAAGCTTTCTTT.

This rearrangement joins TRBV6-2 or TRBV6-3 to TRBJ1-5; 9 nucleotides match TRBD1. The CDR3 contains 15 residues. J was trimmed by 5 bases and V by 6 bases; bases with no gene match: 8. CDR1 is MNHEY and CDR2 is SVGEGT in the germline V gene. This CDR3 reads CASRSRDRAYQPQHF. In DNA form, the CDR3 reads TGTGCCAGCAGATCCCGGGACAGGGCGTATCAGCCCCAGCATTTT.

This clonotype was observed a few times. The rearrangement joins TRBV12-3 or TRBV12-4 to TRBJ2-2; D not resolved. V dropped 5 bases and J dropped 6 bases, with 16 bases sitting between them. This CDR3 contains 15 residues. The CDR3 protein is CASSPPLVRSGELFF. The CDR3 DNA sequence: TGTGCCAGCAGTCCGCCCCTTGTAAGGTCCGGGGAGCTGTTTTTT.

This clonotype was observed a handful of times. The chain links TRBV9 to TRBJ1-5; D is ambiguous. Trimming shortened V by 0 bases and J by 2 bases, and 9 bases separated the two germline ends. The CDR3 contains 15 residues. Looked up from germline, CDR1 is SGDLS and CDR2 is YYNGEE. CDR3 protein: CASSVGHGGNQPQHF. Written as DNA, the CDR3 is TGTGCCAGCAGCGTAGGGCACGGGGGCAATCAGCCCCAGCATTTT.

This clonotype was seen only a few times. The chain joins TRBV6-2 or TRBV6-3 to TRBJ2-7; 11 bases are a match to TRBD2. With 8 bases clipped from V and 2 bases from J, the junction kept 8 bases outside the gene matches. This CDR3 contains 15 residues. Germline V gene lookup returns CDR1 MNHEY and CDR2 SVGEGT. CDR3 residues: CASGDGLAGPYEQYF. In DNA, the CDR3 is TGTGCCAGCGGCGACGGACTAGCGGGTCCCTACGAGCAGTACTTC.